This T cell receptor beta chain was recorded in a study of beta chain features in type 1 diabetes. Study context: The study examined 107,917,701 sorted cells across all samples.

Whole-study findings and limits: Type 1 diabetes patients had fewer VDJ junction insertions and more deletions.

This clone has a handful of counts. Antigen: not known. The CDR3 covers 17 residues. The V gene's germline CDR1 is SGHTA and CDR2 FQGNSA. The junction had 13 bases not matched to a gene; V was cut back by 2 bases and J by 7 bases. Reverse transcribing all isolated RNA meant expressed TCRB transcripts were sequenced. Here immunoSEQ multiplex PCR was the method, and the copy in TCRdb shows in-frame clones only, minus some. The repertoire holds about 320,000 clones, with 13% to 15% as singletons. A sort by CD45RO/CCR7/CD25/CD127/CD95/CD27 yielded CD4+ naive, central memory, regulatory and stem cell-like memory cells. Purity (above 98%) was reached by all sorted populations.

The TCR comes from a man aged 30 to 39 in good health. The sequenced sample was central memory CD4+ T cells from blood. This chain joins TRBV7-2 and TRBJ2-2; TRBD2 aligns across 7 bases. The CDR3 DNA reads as TGTGCCAGCAGCTTAAGAGGGATGACTAGCAAGTACGGGGAGCTGTTTTTT. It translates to CASSLRGMTSKYGELFF.